This is a list of T cell receptor beta chains from one sample in a study of Ad26.COV2.S vaccination and SARS-CoV-2 variants. Assay used: immunoSEQ multiplex PCR; TCRdb lists only in-frame clones, some missing. The sample holds 290,000 or so clones, approximately 89% seen once. This specimen consisted of peripheral blood, obtained in a trial of Ad26.COV2.S vaccine versus placebo. These receptors all stem from a person aged 18-60 years who received the Ad26.COV2.S COVID-19 vaccine or a placebo. Both conserved end residues are part of each CDR3. The order of the fields is clone size, V gene, J gene, D gene, CDR3 DNA, CDR3 protein. D genes are given only for firm matches. Not all rows give a size; the values are once, few, many and, for expanded clones, a class.

-	TRBV5-1	TRBJ1-1	-	TGCGCCAGCAGCCTCGCCGGACAAGAAGCTTTCTTT	CASSLAGQEAFF
-	TRBV4-1	TRBJ2-3	TRBD1	TGCGCCAGCAGCAGGGACAGGGACCCTCGCACAGATACGCAGTATTTT	CASSRDRDPRTDTQYF
-	TRBV5-1	TRBJ1-1	TRBD1	TGCGCCAGCAGCCTCGGGGGGGCAGGGGGCGCGAACACTGAAGCTTTCTTT	CASSLGGAGGANTEAFF
few	TRBV28	TRBJ1-6	-	TGTGCCAGCAGTCCGGGGGGGAATGATTCACCCCTCCACTTT	CASSPGGNDSPLHF
-	TRBV11-2	TRBJ1-5	TRBD1	TGTGCCAGCAGCTTATGGTCAGGGGGAAATCAGCCCCAGCATTTT	CASSLWSGGNQPQHF
-	TRBV5-1	TRBJ2-1	-	TGCGCCAGCAGCTTCGCGGGATGGGGTGAGCAGTTCTTC	CASSFAGWGEQFF
once	TRBV6-5	TRBJ1-2	-	TGTGCCAGCAGCCTCTTTACAGAACATCAGGGCTACACCTTC	CASSLFTEHQGYTF
-	TRBV7-2	TRBJ1-1	TRBD1	TGTGCCAGCAGCCCCGGGACAGGCCGTGGCGCTTTCTTT	CASSPGTGRGAFF
-	TRBV4-1	TRBJ1-4	-	TGCGCCAGCAGCCCAGGCCAGTTGGATCTGAGGGGAAAACTGTTTTTT	CASSPGQLDLRGKLFF
-	TRBV11-3	TRBJ1-1	-	TGTGCCAGCAGCTTGGGGTATCAGAGTGAAGCTTTCTTT	CASSLGYQSEAFF
-	TRBV7-2	TRBJ1-2	TRBD1	TGTGCCAGCAGCTCGACGACAGGGGCCTATGGCTACACCTTC	CASSSTTGAYGYTF
-	TRBV27	TRBJ2-5	-	TGTGCCAGCAGTCCCCGGGGGTGGGAGACCCAGTACTTC	CASSPRGWETQYF
-	TRBV15	TRBJ2-1	TRBD1	TGTGCCACCAGCATAAGCCAGGGGGCGCTGTATGAGCAGTTCTTC	CATSISQGALYEQFF
-	TRBV7-9	TRBJ1-3	-	TGTGCCAGCAGCCCAACAGGTTCTGGAAACACCATATATTTT	CASSPTGSGNTIYF
-	TRBV7-2	TRBJ2-5	TRBD2	TGTGCCAGCAGCTTAGAGAAAGTAGCGGGGGGATTCCAAGAGACCCAGTACTTC	CASSLEKVAGGFQETQYF
-	TRBV4-1	TRBJ2-2	TRBD1	TGCGCCAGCAGCCGGGGACAGGGTGTTTTCACCGGGGAGCTGTTTTTT	CASSRGQGVFTGELFF
-	TRBV18	TRBJ2-5	-	TGTGCCAGCTCACCTGGCACCCAAGAGACCCAGTACTTC	CASSPGTQETQYF
-	TRBV15	TRBJ1-2	-	TGTGCCACCAGCTTCTGGGACGCGGGGCATGGCTACACCTTC	CATSFWDAGHGYTF
-	TRBV6-4	TRBJ2-2	-	TGTGCCAGCAAGGTTGAACATGTCGCCGGGGAGCTGTTTTTT	CASKVEHVAGELFF
-	TRBV19	TRBJ2-5	-	TGTGCCAGTAACCCACGGGGCGGAGAGACCCAGTACTTC	CASNPRGGETQYF
-	TRBV19	TRBJ2-1	TRBD2	TGTGCCAGTAGTATAGAGGGACTAGCGTTCCTCGCCTCCTACAATGAGCAGTTCTTC	CASSIEGLAFLASYNEQFF
once	TRBV10-3	TRBJ2-1	TRBD2	TGTGCCATCAGTGAGAACCCCGCGGGAGTGGCCTACAATGAGCAGTTCTTC	CAISENPAGVAYNEQFF
-	TRBV6-6	TRBJ1-4	TRBD1	TGTGCCAGCAGTCCTCGACAGGGGTTAAGAGAAAAACTGTTTTTT	CASSPRQGLREKLFF
-	TRBV5-1	TRBJ2-5	-	TGCGCCAGCAGCTTGGGACAGGCCAAGGAGACCCAGTACTTC	CASSLGQAKETQYF
-	TRBV23-1	TRBJ2-7	-	TGCGCCAGCACTCTGGACGAGCAGTACTTC	CASTLDEQYF
-	TRBV10-3	TRBJ2-2	-	TGTGCCATCAGTGAGCAGCTCCCCGCCCTAGCGAACACCGGGGAGCTGTTTTTT	CAISEQLPALANTGELFF
-	TRBV2	TRBJ1-4	TRBD1	TGTGCCAGCGGGGACAGGGGACCAACTAATGAAAAACTGTTTTTT	CASGDRGPTNEKLFF
few	TRBV10-3	TRBJ2-5	-	TGTGCCATCAAGGAGGACAAGCAACAAGAGACCCAGTACTTC	CAIKEDKQQETQYF
-	TRBV5-6	TRBJ2-7	-	TGTGCCAGCAGCTCATACCGAGGAGGATCTCGAAGCTCCTACGAGCAGTACTTC	CASSSYRGGSRSSYEQYF
-	TRBV6-1	TRBJ1-5	-	TGTGCCAGCAGTGAAATCGGAGGGGCGAGTCAGCCCCAGCATTTT	CASSEIGGASQPQHF
-	TRBV2	TRBJ1-1	TRBD1	TGTGCCAGCACCAGACAGGGAAACACTGAAGCTTTCTTT	CASTRQGNTEAFF
-	TRBV27	TRBJ2-7	TRBD1	TGTGCCAGCAGTTTCCGATCCGGACAGGTTCCCTCCGAGCAGTACTTC	CASSFRSGQVPSEQYF
once	TRBV11-2	TRBJ1-1	TRBD1	TGTGCCAGCAGCCAACCAGGCGGGACAGGGCGATATACTGAAGCTTTCTTT	CASSQPGGTGRYTEAFF
once	TRBV7-2	TRBJ2-7	-	TGTGCCAGCAGCGAAGCGGTGAACTCCTACGAGCAGTACTTC	CASSEAVNSYEQYF
-	TRBV2	TRBJ1-1	-	TGTGCCAGCAGTCCGGACGGGAGGAACACTGAAGCTTTCTTT	CASSPDGRNTEAFF
-	TRBV7-2	TRBJ1-2	TRBD1	TGTGCCAGCAGCTTAGAAGACAGGGTAGGCGGCTACACCTTC	CASSLEDRVGGYTF
-	TRBV5-1	TRBJ1-3	-	TGCGCCAGCAGCTGGAACAGTGTCTCGGTTGGAAACACCATATATTTT	CASSWNSVSVGNTIYF
-	TRBV5-4	TRBJ1-6	-	TGTGCCAGCAGCTTGGACACAAATAATTCACCCCTCCACTTT	CASSLDTNNSPLHF
few	TRBV19	TRBJ2-2	TRBD2	TGTGCCAGTAGGACCACCGGGACTAGGAACACCGGGGAGCTGTTTTTT	CASRTTGTRNTGELFF
-	TRBV6-1	TRBJ2-7	TRBD2	TGTGCCAGCAGTGCATTAGGGGCTAGCGGGAGGTGGGAGCAGTACTTC	CASSALGASGRWEQYF
-	TRBV4-1	TRBJ2-1	-	TGCGCCAGCAGCCAGAGGCCGGGACACATCTCCTACAATGAGCAGTTCTTC	CASSQRPGHISYNEQFF
-	TRBV2	TRBJ2-2	-	TGTGCCAGCAGTGCAGACACCGGGGAGCTGTTTTTT	CASSADTGELFF
-	TRBV30	TRBJ1-5	-	TGTGCCTGGAGCGAGGGTAGCAATCAGCCCCAGCATTTT	CAWSEGSNQPQHF
-	TRBV3-1/TRBV3-2	TRBJ2-3	TRBD2	TGTGCCAGCAGCCATCACTCGCGGACTAGCGGGAGGGGGTCCAGCACAGATACGCAGTATTTT	CASSHHSRTSGRGSSTDTQYF
-	TRBV5-1	TRBJ2-1	-	TGCGCCAGCAGCCCATATACAGGGAGCTCCTACAATGAGCAGTTCTTC	CASSPYTGSSYNEQFF
-	TRBV5-1	TRBJ1-3	TRBD1	TGCGCCAGCAGCTTGGCCGGACAGGGGAACACCATATATTTT	CASSLAGQGNTIYF
few	TRBV27	TRBJ2-2	-	TGTGCCAGCAGCGACCCCTTTGCGGGAACCGGGGAGCTGTTTTTT	CASSDPFAGTGELFF
-	TRBV4-1	TRBJ2-3	-	TGCGCCAGCAGTCCGTTAAAGGGGACAGATACGCAGTATTTT	CASSPLKGTDTQYF
-	TRBV4-1	TRBJ2-6	-	TGCGCCAGCAGCCAAGATGCAGGGGCTGGGGCCAACGTCCTGACTTTC	CASSQDAGAGANVLTF
few	TRBV7-2	TRBJ1-1	-	TGTGCCAGCAGCTTAGGTCTCACTGAAGCTTTCTTT	CASSLGLTEAFF
few	TRBV20-1	TRBJ1-2	-	TGCAGTGCTAGTATGTACGGTAACTATGGCTACACCTTC	CSASMYGNYGYTF
-	TRBV18	TRBJ1-1	TRBD1	TGTGCCAGCTCACGACTACAGGGGGGGGTAGGCACTGAAGCTTTCTTT	CASSRLQGGVGTEAFF
-	TRBV6-4	TRBJ2-2	-	TGTGCCAGCAGTCTCGGGACAAAAAACACCGGGGAGCTGTTTTTT	CASSLGTKNTGELFF
-	TRBV7-9	TRBJ2-3	-	TGTGCCAGCAGCCCCTTTGTCGGTACGCAGTATTTT	CASSPFVGTQYF
-	TRBV28	TRBJ2-7	-	TGTGCCAGCAGTTTATCCCAACCAGGGGTCTACGAGCAGTACTTC	CASSLSQPGVYEQYF
-	TRBV27	TRBJ1-1	-	TGTGCCAGCAGCCCTCGTGGGACCGAAGCTTTCTTT	CASSPRGTEAFF
-	TRBV4-1	TRBJ1-1	-	TGCGCCAGCAGCCGGGGTGGGGAAAACACTGAAGCTTTCTTT	CASSRGGENTEAFF